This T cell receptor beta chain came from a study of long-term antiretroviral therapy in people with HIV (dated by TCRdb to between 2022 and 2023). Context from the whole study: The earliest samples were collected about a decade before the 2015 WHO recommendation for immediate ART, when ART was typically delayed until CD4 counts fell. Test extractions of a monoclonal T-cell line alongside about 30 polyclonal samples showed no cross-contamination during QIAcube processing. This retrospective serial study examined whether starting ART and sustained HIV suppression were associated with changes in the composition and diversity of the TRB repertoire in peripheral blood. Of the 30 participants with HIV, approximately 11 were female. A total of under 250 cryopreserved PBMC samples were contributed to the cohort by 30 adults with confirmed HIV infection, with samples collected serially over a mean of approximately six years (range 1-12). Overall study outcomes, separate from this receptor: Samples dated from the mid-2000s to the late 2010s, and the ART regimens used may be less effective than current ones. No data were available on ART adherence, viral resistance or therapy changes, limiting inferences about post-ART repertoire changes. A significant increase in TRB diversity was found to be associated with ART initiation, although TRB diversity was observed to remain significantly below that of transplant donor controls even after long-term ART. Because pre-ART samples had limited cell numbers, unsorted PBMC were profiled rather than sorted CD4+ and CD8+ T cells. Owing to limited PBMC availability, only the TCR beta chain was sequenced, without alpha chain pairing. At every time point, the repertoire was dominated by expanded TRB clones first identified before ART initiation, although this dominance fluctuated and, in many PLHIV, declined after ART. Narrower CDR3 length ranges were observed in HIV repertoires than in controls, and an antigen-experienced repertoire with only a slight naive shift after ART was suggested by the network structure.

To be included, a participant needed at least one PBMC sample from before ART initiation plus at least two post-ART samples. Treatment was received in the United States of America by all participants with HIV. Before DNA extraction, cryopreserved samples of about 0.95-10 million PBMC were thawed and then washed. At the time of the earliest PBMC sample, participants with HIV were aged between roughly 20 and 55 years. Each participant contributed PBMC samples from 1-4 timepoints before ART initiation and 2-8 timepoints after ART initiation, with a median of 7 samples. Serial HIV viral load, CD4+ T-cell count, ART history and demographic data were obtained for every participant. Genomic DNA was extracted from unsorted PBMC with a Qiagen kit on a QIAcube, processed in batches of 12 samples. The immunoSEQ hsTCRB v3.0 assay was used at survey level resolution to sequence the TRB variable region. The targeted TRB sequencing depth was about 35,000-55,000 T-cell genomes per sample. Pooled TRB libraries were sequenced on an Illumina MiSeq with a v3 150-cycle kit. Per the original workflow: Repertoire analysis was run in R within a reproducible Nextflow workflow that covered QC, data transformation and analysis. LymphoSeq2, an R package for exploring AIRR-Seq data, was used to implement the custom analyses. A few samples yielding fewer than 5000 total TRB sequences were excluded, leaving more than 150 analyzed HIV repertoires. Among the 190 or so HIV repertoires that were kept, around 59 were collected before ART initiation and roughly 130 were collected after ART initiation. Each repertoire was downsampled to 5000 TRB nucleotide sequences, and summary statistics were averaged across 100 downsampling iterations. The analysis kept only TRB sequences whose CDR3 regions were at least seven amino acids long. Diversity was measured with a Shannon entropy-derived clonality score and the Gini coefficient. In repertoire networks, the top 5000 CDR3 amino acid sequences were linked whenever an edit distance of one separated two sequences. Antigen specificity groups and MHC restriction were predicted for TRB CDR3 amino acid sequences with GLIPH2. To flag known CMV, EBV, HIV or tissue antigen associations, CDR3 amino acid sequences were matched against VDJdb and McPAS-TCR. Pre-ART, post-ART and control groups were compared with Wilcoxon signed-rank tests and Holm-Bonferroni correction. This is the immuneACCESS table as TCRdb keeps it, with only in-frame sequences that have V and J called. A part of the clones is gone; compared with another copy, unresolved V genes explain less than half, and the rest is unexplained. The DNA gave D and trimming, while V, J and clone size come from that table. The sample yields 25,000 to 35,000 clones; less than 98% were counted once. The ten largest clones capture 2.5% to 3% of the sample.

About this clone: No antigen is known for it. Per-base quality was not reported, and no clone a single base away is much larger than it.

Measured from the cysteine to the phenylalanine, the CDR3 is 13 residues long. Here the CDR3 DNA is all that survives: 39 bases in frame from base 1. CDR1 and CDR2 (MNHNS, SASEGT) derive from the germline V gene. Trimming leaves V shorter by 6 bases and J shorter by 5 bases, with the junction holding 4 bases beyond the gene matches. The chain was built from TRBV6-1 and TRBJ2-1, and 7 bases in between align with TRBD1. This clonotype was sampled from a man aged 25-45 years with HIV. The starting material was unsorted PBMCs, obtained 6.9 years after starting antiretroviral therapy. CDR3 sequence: CASRVDRDNEQFF. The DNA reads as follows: TGTGCCAGCAGGGTTGACAGGGACAATGAGCAGTTCTTC.